This entry is about one T cell receptor beta chain. The data originate from a study of blood T cell repertoires in COVID-19. Study summary: In each case, the material was cDNA or gDNA derived from T cells, B-cell-depleted T cells, or PBMCs.

Germline V lookup: CDR1 SGHDT, CDR2 YYEEEE. This CDR3 comprises 13 residues. Trimming removed 0 bases from V and 7 bases from J, with 10 bases in between. Per the study methods: Estimation of nucleated cell counts relied on the amplification of reference gene primers. The table came from immunoSEQ multiplex PCR; TCRdb's copy has only in-frame clones and leaves some out. The V and J calls and the clone size are those of that table, but D and trimming were determined from the DNA. The sample consists of 130,000 or so clones, about 90% of them appearing once. This TCR was recovered from a woman aged 55-70 years with acute or convalescent COVID-19. The J gene is TRBJ1-1, the V gene TRBV5-6; D call uncertain. Sample: peripheral blood. In nucleotides, the CDR3 is TGTGCCAGCAGCTTGGTCAGAGACTTTGAAGCTTTCTTT. Encoded protein: CASSLVRDFEAFF. Filled out from reference TRBV5-6 and TRBJ1-1, the complete variable domain reads DAGVTQSPTHLIKTRGQQVTLRCSPKSGHDTVSWYQQALGQGPQFIFQYYEEEERQRGNFPDRFSGHQFPNYSSELNVNALLLGDSALYLCASSLVRDFEAFFGQGTRLTVV.